This entry features one TCR beta chain sequence. Antigen specificity is unknown. This entry belongs to a study of T-cell reconstitution after alpha-beta-depleted transplantation in children. Study-level points and caveats: In patients about two months after transplant, alpha-beta T cells reportedly arose from several hundred expanded graft clones. One year post-transplant, T-cell counts and diversity were largely derived from T cells produced anew.

Unique molecular identifiers were built into the TCRbeta library. TCRdb reprocessed the PCR reads via MiXCR and lists one record per CDR3 protein. The table records fewer than 400,000 distinct CDR3 sequences, more than 20% of them present only once. The V and J ends lost 9 bases and 2 bases respectively, with 14 bases between them. This CDR3 region has 15 residues. Germline V gives CDR1 LNHDA, CDR2 SQIVND (reference sequence). The chain joins TRBV19 to TRBJ2-6; D is unclear. This material consisted of PBMCs, mostly from graft donor cells, taken 180 days after TCRalphabeta/CD19-depleted stem cell transplant. This TCR came from a male patient under 18 who had a stem cell transplant for acute lymphoblastic leukemia, so the T cells may come from the graft donor. This CDR3 is CASSGRHPGANVLTF. The CDR3, as DNA: TGTGCCAGCTCGGGCCGTCATCCTGGGGCCAACGTCCTGACTTTC.